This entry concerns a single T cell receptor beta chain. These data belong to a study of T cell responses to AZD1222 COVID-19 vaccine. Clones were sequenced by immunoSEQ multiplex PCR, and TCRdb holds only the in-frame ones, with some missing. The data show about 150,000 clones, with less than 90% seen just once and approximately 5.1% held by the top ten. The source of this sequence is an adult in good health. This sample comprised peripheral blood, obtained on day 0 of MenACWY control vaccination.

CDR3 coding DNA: TGTGCCAGCAGCCAAGGATCCGGCCCAACCTACGAGCAGTACTTC. Translated, it gives CASSQGSGPTYEQYF. The rearrangement links TRBV3-1 (or the pseudogene TRBV3-2) to TRBJ2-7; D uncertain. V was pared by 1 base and J by 2 bases, with 12 bases between. Germline V gene lookup returns CDR1 LGHDT and CDR2 YNNKEL (reference sequence). The CDR3 runs to 15 residues.